The 2 T cell receptor beta chains reported below all come from one sample, sequenced in a study of blood T cells in healthy people across ages. With a J-beta primer mix and a sample-barcoded 5' primer, a second PCR ran 7 to 11 cycles. TCRdb ran MiXCR on the 5' RACE reads and lists one entry per CDR3 protein. The sample lists roughly 2 million distinct CDR3 sequences; approximately 50% were seen once. Sequencing used blood. The receptor set was obtained from a woman between 40 and 50 years old in good health.

The chain couples TRBV5-1 to TRBJ2-5, with D perhaps matching TRBD2 (6 bases). Germline CDR1 reads SGHRS; CDR2 reads YFSETQ. V was clipped by 2 bases and J by 11 bases, with 19 bases between them. The CDR3 has 14 amino acids. CDR3 sequence reads: CASSFRDSVYGQYF. The CDR3 DNA reads TGCGCCAGCAGCTTCCGGGACTCGGTCTACGGGCAGTACTTC.

With respect to this clonotype: This CDR3 fails to terminate in the conserved phenylalanine or tryptophan, so it likely reflects a read error. V gene TRBV7-9 combines with J gene TRBJ2-3, with 10 bases identical to TRBD2. The CDR3 runs 16 residues. CDR1 SEHNR and CDR2 FQNEAQ come from the germline V gene (reference sequence). Losses at the gene ends were 1 base for V and 5 bases for J; bases not matched to a gene: 6. The CDR3 spells CASSLDSGGARDTQYL. CDR3 sequence (DNA): TGTGCCAGCAGCTTAGACAGCGGGGGGGCGAGAGATACGCAGTATTTG.